This T cell receptor (beta chain) was observed in a study of cytomegalovirus exposure and HLA in healthy donors. The V and J ends lost 8 bases and 1 base, in that order; junction bases with no gene match: 13. This CDR3 is 18 amino acids long. The germline gives CDR1 ENHRY, CDR2 SYGVKD. Study conclusions and caveats: Being productive about 87% or about 30% of the time was typical of most TCR beta V segments in an earlier analysis. A missense variant in DCLRE1C was later tied to TCR beta V- and J-gene trimming.

In regard to this clone: What it recognizes is unknown.

13 Jbeta primers and 60 Vbeta primers were used for the PCR. Libraries were prepared by immunoSEQ multiplex PCR; TCRdb keeps only in-frame clonotypes and omits some of them. This sample lists approximately 75,000 clones; its ten largest clones have over 4.5%. The sequence derives from a man between 35 and 55 years old in good health and CMV-seronegative. V and J are TRBV10-3 and TRBJ2-1; 11 nucleotides align to TRBD2. Source material: PBMCs. This chain's CDR3 is CAISVLAGAIRSYNEQFF. CDR3 nucleotides: TGTGCCATCTCAGTACTAGCGGGAGCAATCAGGTCCTACAATGAGCAGTTCTTC.